These T cell receptor beta chains were read from a single sample in a study of OX40 agonist ivuxolimab in advanced cancers. Sequencing was performed with immunoSEQ multiplex PCR; in TCRdb, only in-frame clones are kept and a portion is missing. The table shows about 47,000 clones, with 70% to 90% occurring only once. The source material was CD4+ or CD8+ T cells sorted from blood, sampled in a trial of the OX40 agonist ivuxolimab. The receptors here all came from an adult with an advanced solid tumor such as melanoma, head and neck, liver or kidney cancer. Each CDR3 is given with its conserved first and last residue. D genes are given only for firm matches. Size is stated for part of the rows, as once, few or many counts, or as a class when the clone is expanded.

v_call	j_call	clone_size	d_call	cdr3_nt	cdr3_aa
TRBV6-1	TRBJ2-7	.	TRBD2	TGTGCCAGCATCCTAGCGGGACTCCACTACGAGCAGTACTTC	CASILAGLHYEQYF
TRBV5-8	TRBJ2-7	.	.	TGTGCCAGCAGCACCTGGCTTGGACAGAGCTACGAGCAGTACTTC	CASSTWLGQSYEQYF
TRBV14	TRBJ2-1	.	.	TGTGCCAGCAGCCAAGATGTCGGGTGGGATGAGCAGTTCTTC	CASSQDVGWDEQFF
TRBV29-1	TRBJ1-5	.	.	TGCAGCGTTCTTAATGAGGATAGCAATCAGCCCCAGCATTTT	CSVLNEDSNQPQHF
TRBV30	TRBJ1-4	.	.	TGTGCCTGGAGTGTCCCCCAAGAAAAACTGTTTTTT	CAWSVPQEKLFF
TRBV5-1	TRBJ1-1	once	.	TGCGCCAGCAGCCCCGGAACAAGGGGACCGAACACTGAAGCTTTCTTT	CASSPGTRGPNTEAFF
TRBV18	TRBJ2-7	.	.	TGTGCCAGCTCACAGAATTCCTACGAGCAGTACTTC	CASSQNSYEQYF
TRBV5-1	TRBJ2-7	.	.	TGCGCCAGCAGCTCCGACGTTGCGTACGAGCAGTACTTC	CASSSDVAYEQYF
TRBV28	TRBJ2-2	.	TRBD2	TGTGCCAGCAGTGAGTTGACCCACTCAGCTAGCGGGATCTCCGGGGAGCTGTTTTTT	CASSELTHSASGISGELFF
TRBV19	TRBJ1-1	.	TRBD1	TGTGCCAGTAGTAACAGGGGGCGCACTGAAGCTTTCTTT	CASSNRGRTEAFF
TRBV9	TRBJ2-2	.	TRBD2	TGTGCCAGCAGCCCCCGGGGGGGAGGACCCCGGGGTACCGGGGAGCTGTTTTTT	CASSPRGGGPRGTGELFF
TRBV4-1	TRBJ1-5	.	TRBD1	TGCGCCAGCAGCCAAGACCCGACAGGGGGCTGGCAGCCCCAGCATTTT	CASSQDPTGGWQPQHF
TRBV4-1	TRBJ1-1	.	.	TGCGCCAGCAGCCACGGGAAGGGGTCCGTGGGCACTGAAGCTTTCTTT	CASSHGKGSVGTEAFF
TRBV5-1	TRBJ2-1	.	TRBD2	TGCGCCAGCAGCTTGGGGACTAGCGGGACCAATGAGCAGTTCTTC	CASSLGTSGTNEQFF
TRBV15	TRBJ2-1	.	TRBD2	TGTGCCACCAGCAGAGACGCAGCGGGAGCTTCCTACAATGAGCAGTTCTTC	CATSRDAAGASYNEQFF
TRBV11-2	TRBJ1-3	.	.	TGTGCCAGCAAGCTCAAATTGGACAGTGCAAACTCTGGAAACACCATATATTTT	CASKLKLDSANSGNTIYF
TRBV7-8	TRBJ1-3	.	.	TGTGCCAGCAGCAGCCAGGGAAACACCATATATTTT	CASSSQGNTIYF
TRBV19	TRBJ2-5	.	TRBD1	TGTGCCAGCTCGGGACAGGGTTTTTGGGAGACCCAGTACTTC	CASSGQGFWETQYF
TRBV7-2	TRBJ2-7	once	TRBD2	TGTGCCAGCAGCCAAGGACTAGCGGGCCGCTACGAGCAGTACTTC	CASSQGLAGRYEQYF
TRBV6-5	TRBJ1-1	.	TRBD1	TGTGCCAGCAGCATAGACAGGGCCACTGAAGCTTTCTTT	CASSIDRATEAFF
TRBV4-1	TRBJ1-3	.	.	TGCGCCAGCAGCCAAGACGAGGGCGCGTATGGAAACACCATATATTTT	CASSQDEGAYGNTIYF
TRBV4-1	TRBJ2-7	.	.	TGCGCCAGCAGCTCGAGGAACTACGAGCAGTACTTC	CASSSRNYEQYF
TRBV7-6	TRBJ2-7	.	.	TGTGCCAGCAGCCCAGGGACACCCTACGAGCAGTACTTC	CASSPGTPYEQYF
TRBV18	TRBJ1-1	.	TRBD1	TGTGCCAGCTCACCGGCCACAGGGGACACTGAAGCTTTCTTT	CASSPATGDTEAFF
TRBV2	TRBJ2-2	.	TRBD2	TGTGCCAGCAGAGCGGGATCCTACTCGCTGTTTTTT	CASRAGSYSLFF
TRBV19	TRBJ2-2	once	TRBD1	TGTGCCAGTGGGACAGGGATCTACACCGGGGAGCTGTTTTTT	CASGTGIYTGELFF
TRBV5-6	TRBJ1-1	.	.	TGTGCCAGCAGCAGAAATACAGGTAACACTGAAGCTTTCTTT	CASSRNTGNTEAFF
TRBV9	TRBJ2-2	few	.	TGTGCCAGCAGCGCACTCCAAGGGACCGGGGAGCTGTTTTTT	CASSALQGTGELFF
TRBV5-1	TRBJ2-6	.	TRBD1	TGCGCCAGCAGCTTAGGGACAGGCGACTCTGGGGCCAACGTCCTGTCTTTC	CASSLGTGDSGANVLSF
TRBV4-1	TRBJ1-5	.	.	TGCGCCAGCAGCCAGTGGCACACGGCACCTAATCAGCCCCAGCATTTT	CASSQWHTAPNQPQHF
TRBV6-6	TRBJ2-6	.	.	TGTGCCAGCAGTCCACGAGCCAACGTCCTGACTTTC	CASSPRANVLTF
TRBV28	TRBJ2-5	.	TRBD2	TGTGCCAGCAACATAGCGGGAGCGGTGACCCAGTACTTC	CASNIAGAVTQYF
TRBV27	TRBJ2-3	.	TRBD2	TGTGCCAGCAGTTTAAGCGGGAGGGCGGGAGATACGCAGTATTTT	CASSLSGRAGDTQYF
TRBV6-6	TRBJ2-1	.	TRBD2	TGTGCCAGCAGCATTAGCGGGAGTGCATACAATGAGCAGTTCTTC	CASSISGSAYNEQFF
TRBV7-3	TRBJ2-2	.	TRBD2	TGTGCCAGCAGCTTACGGGGGAGGGACCTCCGTAGGGACACCGGGGAGCTGTTTTTT	CASSLRGRDLRRDTGELFF
TRBV25-1	TRBJ2-7	few	TRBD1	TGTGCCAGCGGGACAGGAACCTACGAGCAGTACTTC	CASGTGTYEQYF
TRBV2	TRBJ1-3	.	.	TGTGCCAGCAGTGGACACCTAAGAAACACCATATATTTT	CASSGHLRNTIYF
TRBV11-2	TRBJ2-6	once	.	TGTGCCAGCAGTTCCCTCGGTAGCCTAACTGGGGCCAACGTCCTGACTTTC	CASSSLGSLTGANVLTF
TRBV6-1	TRBJ1-1	.	.	TGTGCCAGCAGAGCCATCAGAGGGATCGGTACTGAAGCTTTCTTT	CASRAIRGIGTEAFF
TRBV7-3	TRBJ2-5	.	TRBD1	TGTGCCAGCAGCTTGGGGGGACAGGCCCTAGAGACCCAGTACTTC	CASSLGGQALETQYF
TRBV7-6	TRBJ2-1	.	.	TGTGCCAGCAGCCCCGGCCTTCTCTCCTACAATGAGCAGTTCTTC	CASSPGLLSYNEQFF
TRBV15	TRBJ1-1	.	.	TGTGCCACCAGCAGAGAGCTAAACACTGAAGCTTTCTTT	CATSRELNTEAFF
TRBV10-1	TRBJ2-3	.	TRBD1	TGCGCCAGCACCCACAGACCACAGGGGGCGACTACGCAGTATTTT	CASTHRPQGATTQYF
TRBV5-4	TRBJ2-2	.	.	TGTGCCAGCAGCTTGGACCACTCCGGGGAGCTGTTTTTT	CASSLDHSGELFF
TRBV5-1	TRBJ2-7	few	TRBD1	TGCGCCAGCAGCTGGGGACAGGCCTCCTACGAGCAGTACTTC	CASSWGQASYEQYF
TRBV6-1	TRBJ1-5	few	.	TGTGCCAGCAGTGAATCGGGTTTCAGGCCCCAGCATTTT	CASSESGFRPQHF
TRBV5-6	TRBJ1-3	.	.	TGTGCCAGCAGCTTGGTCAAGGGGTCTGGAAACACCATATATTTT	CASSLVKGSGNTIYF
TRBV19	TRBJ2-5	.	.	TGTGCCAGTAGTAGTCTGGAAGGGGAGACCCAGTACTTC	CASSSLEGETQYF
TRBV5-5	TRBJ2-2	once	.	TGTGCCAGCAGCCTAAGGGACACGCCTACCGGGGAGCTGTTTTTT	CASSLRDTPTGELFF
TRBV11-2	TRBJ2-5	.	TRBD2	TGTGCCAGCAGCTTAGGAAGCGGGAGTTGGGAGACCCAGTACTTC	CASSLGSGSWETQYF
TRBV5-5	TRBJ1-2	.	.	TGTGCCAGCAGCTTGGGGGGGACTGCTAACTATGGCTACACCTTC	CASSLGGTANYGYTF
TRBV30	TRBJ2-4	.	.	TGTGCCTGGAGGTCTGGCCGAGACGGAAACATTCAGTACTTC	CAWRSGRDGNIQYF
TRBV5-1	TRBJ2-1	.	.	TGCGCCAGCAGCTTGAGTTCTTCCGGCTCCTACAATGAGCAGTTCTTC	CASSLSSSGSYNEQFF
TRBV29-1	TRBJ2-5	.	.	TGCAGCGTTGTTTCGTTTGGGGAGACCCAGTACTTC	CSVVSFGETQYF
TRBV27	TRBJ2-7	few	.	TGTGCCAGCAGTCCGAACCTATACGAGCAGTACTTC	CASSPNLYEQYF
TRBV28	TRBJ2-4	.	TRBD2	TGTGCCAGCAGTCCCGGGGGGGTCAAAAACATTCAGTACTTC	CASSPGGVKNIQYF
TRBV7-9	TRBJ2-5	.	TRBD2	TGTGCCAGCAGCCGCGTAGGGACTAGCGCCCAAGAGACCCAGTACTTC	CASSRVGTSAQETQYF